The next 10 T cell receptor beta chains were all read from a single sample in a study of identical twins. A single record per CDR3 protein comes from TCRdb applying MiXCR to the 5' RACE reads. The sample lists some 1,600,000 distinct CDR3 sequences, roughly 35% occurring once. The sample consisted of cord blood. These receptors were obtained from a newborn girl in good health.

The chain uses TRBV20-1 and TRBJ2-1; D remains unclear. This CDR3 has 13 amino acids. Germline assignment: CDR1 DFQATT and CDR2 SNEGSKA (reference sequence). V lost 5 bases, J lost 8 bases, and 16 bases lay in between. CDR3 protein: CSAPARRMDEQFF. Written as DNA, the CDR3 is TGCAGTGCTCCGGCGCGGCGTATGGATGAGCAGTTCTTC.

The chain combines TRBV6-1 with TRBJ1-2; D is uncertain. V was pared by 7 bases and J by 6 bases, with 9 bases between. The germline V gene encodes CDR1 MNHNS and CDR2 SASEGT. This CDR3 contains 11 residues. CDR3 in amino acids: CASILVDGYTF. The CDR3 nucleotides read TGTGCCAGCATCCTAGTGGATGGCTACACCTTC.

This clonotype was seen ten or more times. The chain employs TRBV27 and TRBJ2-7, with a possible D match to TRBD2 (6 bases). CDR1 is MNHEY, CDR2 SMNVEV, per germline (reference sequence). Trimming took off 5 bases at V and 0 bases at J, with 14 bases between the two ends. This CDR3 comprises 15 residues. In nucleotides, the CDR3 is TGTGCCAGCAGTGAGGAAGCGGGCCTCTCCTACGAGCAGTACTTC. Its translation is CASSEEAGLSYEQYF.

The chain links TRBV6-1 to TRBJ2-1; a possible D gene is TRBD2 (6 bases). The germline CDR1 and CDR2 sequences are MNHNS and SASEGT. The V gene lost 4 bases and the J gene lost 4 bases, with 14 bases spanning the gap. The length of the CDR3 is 15 residues. Here the CDR3 reads CASSAGTSKYNEQFF. DNA of the CDR3: TGTGCCAGCAGTGCCGGGACTTCTAAGTACAATGAGCAGTTCTTC.

The V call is TRBV20-1, the J call TRBJ1-1; 8 nucleotides agree with TRBD1. With 6 bases clipped from V and 6 bases from J, the junction kept 12 bases outside the gene matches. This CDR3 is 14 amino acids long. Germline CDR1 and CDR2: DFQATT and SNEGSKA (reference sequence). CDR3 sequence (DNA): TGCAGTGCCCCCAATACAGGGGGGATCCCTGAAGCTTTCTTT. Residues: CSAPNTGGIPEAFF.

This clonotype was seen more than once but under ten times. A much larger clone differs from this one at a single base, so this may be a read error. The V and J genes are TRBV29-1 and TRBJ2-1; the D gene is possibly TRBD2 (6 bases). Near its end, the DNA agrees better with TRBJ2-7, so the J call may be wrong. CDR3 length: 17 amino acids. CDR1 SQVTM and CDR2 ANQGSEA come from the germline V gene. This CDR3 reads CSVEPSAGPSSYNEQYF. In nucleotides, the CDR3 is TGCAGCGTTGAACCATCCGCGGGGCCAAGCTCCTACAATGAGCAGTACTTC.

The rearrangement uses TRBV9 and TRBJ2-5; 9 bases are a match to TRBD2. Trimming at V came to 2 bases and at J to 11 bases, leaving 13 bases not matched to a gene. Germline V lookup: CDR1 SGDLS, CDR2 YYNGEE. The CDR3 runs to 15 residues. CDR3 in amino acids: CASSVSGGDYNEQYF. CDR3 in DNA: TGTGCCAGCAGCGTTAGCGGGGGAGATTACAATGAGCAGTACTTC.

In this sample, this clonotype turned up a few times. This CDR3 reads CASSESDLSTDTQYF. DNA for the CDR3: TGTGCCAGCAGTGAAAGCGACCTAAGCACAGATACGCAGTATTTT. The chain links TRBV6-4 to TRBJ2-3, with no clear D. Germline CDR1 MRHNA, CDR2 SNTAGT. The V gene lost 3 bases and the J gene lost 0 bases, with 10 bases spanning the gap. The CDR3 sequence is 15 residues long.

Worth noting for this clonotype: One base away lies a much larger clone, so this may be a sequencing read error. J is TRBJ2-5 and V is TRBV4-2; TRBD1 is a possible D gene (5 bases). The J call is uncertain, as TRBJ2-7 better fits the DNA end. The germline CDR1 and CDR2 sequences are LGHNA and YNFKEQ. The CDR3 is made up of 14 amino acids. The CDR3 is CTSSQDLSGYEQYF. CDR3 coding DNA: TGTACCAGCAGCCAAGATTTGTCAGGGTACGAGCAGTACTTC.

In this sample, this clonotype turned up a few times. The V call is TRBV29-1, the J call TRBJ1-1; D not certain. The germline V and J ends were trimmed by 7 bases and 1 base, with 10 bases remaining between them. This CDR3 spans 12 amino acids. Germline CDR1 reads SQVTM; CDR2 reads ANQGSEA. The CDR3 sequence is CSGITPNTEAFF. As DNA, the CDR3 is TGCAGCGGGATTACACCGAACACTGAAGCTTTCTTT.